The sequence of this T cell receptor (beta chain) was determined in a study of shared clonotypes between healthy human individuals. Study observations and caveats: Sampling involved blood alone; tissue repertoires likely differ.

Germline CDR1 SGHVS, CDR2 FQNEAQ. CDR3 size: 17 residues. Trimming cost V 6 bases and J 1 base; bases outside gene matches: 5. In regard to this clone: Antigen specificity is unknown.

At a deep level, the assay was run. Produced via immunoSEQ multiplex PCR; TCRdb's table is partial and in-frame only. Of under 550,000 clones listed, approximately 95% are singletons. The genes are TRBV7-8 and TRBJ2-2; 13 bases agree with TRBD2. The sequenced material came from naive CD4+ T cells sorted from blood. Stated subset: CD45RA+ positively selected. The TCR originated in a woman in her 30s in good health. CDR3 DNA: TGTGCCAGCAGAACGGGACTAGCGGGAAGGAACACCGGGGAGCTGTTTTTT. Translated, it gives CASRTGLAGRNTGELFF. Combining the CDR3 with reference TRBV7-8 and TRBJ2-2 gives the whole variable domain GAGVSQSPRYKVAKRGQDVALRCDPISGHVSLFWYQQALGQGPEFLTYFQNEAQLDKSGLPSDRFFAERPEGSVSTLKIQRTQQEDSAVYLCASRTGLAGRNTGELFFGEGSRLTVL.